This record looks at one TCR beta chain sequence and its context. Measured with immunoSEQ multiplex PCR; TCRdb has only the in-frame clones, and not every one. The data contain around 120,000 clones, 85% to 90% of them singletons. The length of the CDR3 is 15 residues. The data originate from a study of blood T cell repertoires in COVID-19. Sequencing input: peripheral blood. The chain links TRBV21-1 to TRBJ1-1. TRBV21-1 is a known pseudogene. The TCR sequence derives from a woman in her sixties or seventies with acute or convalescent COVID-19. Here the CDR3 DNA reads TGTGCCAGCAGCATCTCGCTAGTCATGAACACTGAAGCTTTCTTT. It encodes CASSISLVMNTEAFF.